Listed below are T cell receptor beta chains from one sample, sequenced in a study of T cell clones after liver transplantation. TCRdb's table, derived via immunoSEQ multiplex PCR, lists solely in-frame clones and lacks some. The sample consists of 9,800 or so clones, over 60% of them appearing once. The sample consisted of CD8+ T cells from blood, taken at the roughly 15-month timepoint. Receptor source: a human patient who received a liver transplant. Some of the T cells may derive from the graft donor. Both conserved end residues are part of each CDR3. The D gene is left open where the match is weak. Expanded clones are given a class, and other clones once, few, many or no size at all.

D gene	V gene	J gene	clone size	CDR3 protein	CDR3 DNA
.	TRBV18	TRBJ2-1	.	CASSPDNEQFF	TGTGCCAGCTCGCCAGACAATGAGCAGTTCTTC
.	TRBV21-1	TRBJ2-5	.	CASSRRGEETQYF	TGTGCCAGCAGCCGAAGGGGGGAAGAGACCCAGTACTTC
.	TRBV28	TRBJ2-7	once	CASSLTGTTDEQYF	TGTGCCAGCAGCTTAACCGGGACAACGGACGAGCAGTACTTC
.	TRBV27	TRBJ1-3	once	CASSLSPSSGNTIYF	TGTGCCAGCAGTTTATCTCCTAGCTCTGGAAACACCATATATTTT
.	TRBV5-5	TRBJ2-3	medium-sized	CASRLLPGLITDTQYF	TGTGCCAGCAGACTGCTACCGGGACTTATCACAGATACGCAGTATTTT
.	TRBV11-2	TRBJ2-5	.	CASSLGTGRGETQYF	TGTGCCAGCAGCTTAGGAACAGGGAGGGGAGAGACCCAGTACTTC
TRBD1	TRBV5-6	TRBJ1-4	.	CASSALDRGRNEKLFF	TGTGCCAGCAGCGCACTGGACAGGGGGCGAAATGAAAAACTGTTTTTT
.	TRBV20-1	TRBJ2-3	.	CSARYRGTQYF	TGCAGTGCTAGATATAGAGGTACGCAGTATTTT
.	TRBV6-1	TRBJ2-7	.	CASSAVFTYEQYF	TGTGCCAGCAGTGCGGTATTCACCTACGAGCAGTACTTC
.	TRBV9	TRBJ1-1	.	CASSSNTGGDTEAFF	TGTGCCAGCAGCTCAAACACCGGAGGCGACACTGAAGCTTTCTTT
TRBD1	TRBV9	TRBJ2-7	once	CASSDRDRGSNLYF	TGTGCCAGCAGCGACCGGGACAGGGGCTCTAATCTGTACTTC
.	TRBV6-1	TRBJ1-2	once	CASRDAINYGYTF	TGTGCCAGCCGGGACGCAATAAACTATGGCTACACCTTC
TRBD1	TRBV5-1	TRBJ2-5	.	CASSSDRGLSGETQYF	TGCGCCAGCAGCTCAGACAGGGGGCTTTCGGGAGAGACCCAGTACTTC
TRBD1	TRBV13	TRBJ2-3	.	CASSSSGQGRDTQYF	TGTGCCAGCAGCTCAAGTGGACAGGGGAGGGATACGCAGTATTTT